The sequence of this T cell receptor beta chain was determined in a study of human T cells and chemical hapten exposure (dated by TCRdb to about 2021). About the full investigation: For sensitization, 2% DPC in acetone was applied to a 2 cm by 2 cm area of upper inner arm skin. Most of the patients in the cohort were female, and the cohort covered alopecia areata with under or over 50% scalp involvement, alopecia totalis and alopecia universalis. Peripheral blood TCR repertoire changes were tracked in vivo in alopecia patients during primary and secondary sensitization to the hapten diphenylcyclopropenone (DPC). Patient blood was sampled pre-sensitization (week 0) and at 2, 6 and about 24 weeks after DPC sensitization. Around 30 alopecia patients provided blood for TCR sequencing at one to four time points (pre-sensitization, 2, 6 and 24 weeks). Patch testing on the upper back used Finn chambers containing 0.01% DPC, with scoring done after 6 days according to International Contact Dermatitis Research Group standards. Throughout the study period of roughly 24 weeks, patients also received therapeutic DPC doses to the scalp every week. Libraries were pooled for sequencing, and variation in per-sample TCR yields was attributed mainly to small differences in library volumes within the pool. The research as a whole found: Significantly more large CDR3 similarity clusters were formed by expanded TCRs than by pre-sensitization or healthy control sets, consistent with antigen-driven responses. DPC sensitization did not change the number of TCRs with a frequency above 1 in 1000, and there was no evidence of changes in global repertoire structure. After repeated subsampling, changes were observed in the strength of the expansion versus patch-test correlation and in the threshold at which the correlation became significant. All patients had alopecia, a presumed autoimmune disease, so their immune response might differ from that of healthy individuals. Patch test score was positively correlated with the number of PT1 expanded TCRs, with significance at thresholds 8, 16 and 32 but not at 4.

The time point label for this specimen denotes: patch test 1, 2 weeks after DPC sensitization. The treatment or condition tag for this specimen amounts to: therapeutic diphenylcyclopropenone sensitization with weekly scalp DPC. At each patch-test visit, blood was drawn before the patch test was applied. To be eligible, patients had to be aged 18 to 70, diagnosed with alopecia and judged suitable for DPC therapy, while pregnant patients were excluded. Total RNA was isolated from unfractionated whole blood collected in Tempus Blood RNA tubes. From cysteine to phenylalanine, the CDR3 is 15 amino acids long. CDR3 DNA only is kept here, 45 bases in frame from base 1. CDR1 and CDR2 were assigned from the germline V gene (reference sequence) as SGHNT and YYREEE. V was cut back by 2 bases and J by 8 bases, leaving a gap of 17 bases between them. As for this clonotype: What this receptor recognizes is not known. Base qualities are missing; no much larger clone stands one base away.

To prepare the library, RACE was applied. The run used a NextSeq 500. During library preparation, unique molecular identifiers were attached to individual cDNA molecules so that TCRs could be counted quantitatively and reproducibly. Each blood RNA sample was used to sequence both TCR alpha and TCR beta chains. The paper's data handling went like this. A median of roughly 100,000 TCRs per sample was observed, with a range of roughly 20,000 to 700,000. V, J and CDR3 annotation of the TCR reads was carried out using the Decombinator software suite. Every sample was subsampled to the same number of TCRs (28,000) for the PS versus PT1 abundance plots. TCRs were defined as expanded if absent before sensitization and observed at least eight times at the 2-week time point. TCRdb reprocessed the public reads (quality trimming at Q25 with fastp, clone calling with MiXCR) and kept in-frame beta chains. Rows are unified per CDR3 protein, each entry keeping the most common DNA and genes. Here the V and J calls rest on TCRdb's processing, not on the authors' analysis. This sample holds 95,000 to 130,000 distinct CDR3 sequences; over 10% were observed only once. The ten most abundant clones make up about 1.4% of the sample.

Recombination linked TRBV5-4 to TRBJ2-1; the D gene assignment is perhaps TRBD1 or TRBD2, with each matching 5 bases. This specimen consisted of whole blood, obtained in connection with sensitization to the hapten diphenylcyclopropenone (DPC). This clonotype was sampled from a woman in her fifties or sixties with alopecia areata. Some clones in this sample may be carry-over from other donors' samples. CDR3 loop: CASSFFRETGDEQFF. The nucleotide sequence reads TGTGCCAGCAGCTTTTTCAGGGAGACTGGCGATGAGCAGTTCTTC.